Listed below are T cell receptor beta chains from one sample, sequenced in a study of blood T cells in healthy people across ages. TCRdb recomputed calls from the 5' RACE reads with MiXCR, one row per CDR3 protein. Of approximately 790,000 distinct CDR3 sequences listed, approximately 65% are singletons. The sequencing input was blood. Source of these receptors: a man aged 25-40 years in good health. Both conserved end residues are part of each CDR3. The D gene is left open where the match is weak. Expanded clones are given a class, and other clones once, few, many or no size at all.

J | D | size | V | CDR3 | DNA
TRBJ2-7 | NA | NA | TRBV7-9 | CASSISPAEQYF | TGTGCCAGCAGCATCTCCCCGGCCGAGCAGTACTTC
TRBJ2-1 | NA | NA | TRBV29-1 | CRDRLAGAYNEQFF | TGCAGAGACCGACTGGCAGGGGCCTACAATGAGCAGTTCTTC
TRBJ2-3 | NA | NA | TRBV6-6 | CASSYSWRPSPDTQYF | TGTGCCAGCAGTTACTCGTGGCGGCCCAGCCCAGATACGCAGTATTTT
TRBJ1-2 | TRBD1 | few | TRBV4-2 | CASSQDPRTGVGYTF | TGTGCCAGCAGCCAAGATCCCCGGACAGGAGTCGGCTACACCTTC
TRBJ2-5 | TRBD2 | NA | TRBV14 | CASSLGRAGRAETQYF | TGTGCCAGCAGCCTAGGGAGAGCGGGGCGGGCGGAGACCCAGTACTTC
TRBJ2-6 | TRBD1 | NA | TRBV28 | CASSPWGQRSGANVLTF | TGTGCCAGCAGTCCCTGGGGACAGCGCTCTGGGGCCAACGTCCTGACTTTC
TRBJ1-1 | NA | NA | TRBV4-3 | CASSQDGVAGGSNTEAFF | TGCGCCAGCAGCCAAGACGGGGTAGCGGGGGGAAGCAACACTGAAGCTTTCTTT
TRBJ2-6 | TRBD2 | few | TRBV6-2/TRBV6-3 | CASTRTGGISGANVLTF | TGTGCCAGCACAAGGACGGGGGGGATCTCTGGGGCCAACGTCCTGACTTTC
TRBJ2-6 | NA | NA | TRBV5-1 | CASSLSYYRVMTGANVLTF | TGCGCCAGCAGCTTGTCTTACTACAGGGTGATGACTGGGGCCAACGTCCTGACTTTC
TRBJ1-6 | NA | NA | TRBV4-3 | CASSQDGGSGSPLHF | TGCGCCAGCAGCCAAGATGGGGGTAGCGGATCACCCCTCCACTTT